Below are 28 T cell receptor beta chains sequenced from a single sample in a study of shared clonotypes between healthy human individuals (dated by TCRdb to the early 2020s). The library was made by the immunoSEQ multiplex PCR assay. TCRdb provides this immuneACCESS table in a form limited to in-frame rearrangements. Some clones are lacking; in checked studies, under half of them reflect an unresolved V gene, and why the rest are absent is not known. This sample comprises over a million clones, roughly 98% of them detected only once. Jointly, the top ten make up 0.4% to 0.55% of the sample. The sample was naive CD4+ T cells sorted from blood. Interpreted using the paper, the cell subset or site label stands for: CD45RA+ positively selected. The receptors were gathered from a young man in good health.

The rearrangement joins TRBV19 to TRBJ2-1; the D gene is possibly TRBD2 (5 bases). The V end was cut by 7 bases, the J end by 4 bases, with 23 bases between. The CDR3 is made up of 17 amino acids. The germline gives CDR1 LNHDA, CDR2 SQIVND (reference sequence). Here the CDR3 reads CASTDPSGRFPYNEQFF. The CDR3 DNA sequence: TGTGCCAGTACCGACCCGTCGGGGAGATTCCCGTACAATGAGCAGTTCTTC.

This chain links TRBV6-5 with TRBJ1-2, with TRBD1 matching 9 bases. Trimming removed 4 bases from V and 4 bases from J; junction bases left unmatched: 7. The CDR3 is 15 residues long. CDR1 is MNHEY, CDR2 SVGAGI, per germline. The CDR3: CASSSLQGASYGYTF. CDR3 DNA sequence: TGTGCCAGCAGTTCCTTACAGGGGGCTAGCTATGGCTACACCTTC.

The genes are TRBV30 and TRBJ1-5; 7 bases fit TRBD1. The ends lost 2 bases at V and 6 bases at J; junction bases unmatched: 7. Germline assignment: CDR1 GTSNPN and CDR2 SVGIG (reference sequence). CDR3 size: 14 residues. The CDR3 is CAWSIDRVTQPQHF. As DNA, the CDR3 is TGTGCCTGGAGTATTGACAGGGTGACTCAGCCCCAGCATTTT.

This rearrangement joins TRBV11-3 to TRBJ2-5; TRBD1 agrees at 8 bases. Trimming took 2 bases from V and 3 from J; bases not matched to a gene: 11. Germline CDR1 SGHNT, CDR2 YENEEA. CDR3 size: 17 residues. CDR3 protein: CASSLHHGQGGEETQYF. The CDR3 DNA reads TGTGCCAGCAGCTTACATCACGGACAGGGCGGGGAAGAGACCCAGTACTTC. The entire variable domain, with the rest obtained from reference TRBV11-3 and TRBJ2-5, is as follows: EAGVVQSPRYKIIEKKQPVAFWCNPISGHNTLYWYLQNLGQGPELLIRYENEEAVDDSQLPKDRFSAERLKGVDSTLKIQPAELGDSAVYLCASSLHHGQGGEETQYFGPGTRLLVL.

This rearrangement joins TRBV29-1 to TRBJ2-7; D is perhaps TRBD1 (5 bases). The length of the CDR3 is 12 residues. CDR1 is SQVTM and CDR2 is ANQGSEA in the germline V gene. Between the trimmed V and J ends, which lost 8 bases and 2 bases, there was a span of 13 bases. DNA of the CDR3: TGCAGCACCGGACAAACCCCCTACGAGCAGTACTTC. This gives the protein CSTGQTPYEQYF.

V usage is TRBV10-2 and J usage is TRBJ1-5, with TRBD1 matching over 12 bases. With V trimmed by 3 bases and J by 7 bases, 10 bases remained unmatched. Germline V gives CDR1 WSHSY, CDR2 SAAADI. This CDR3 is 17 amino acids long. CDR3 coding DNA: TGCGCCAGCAGTGAATTAGGGGACAGGGGGCGTCAGCAGCCCCAGCATTTT. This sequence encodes CASSELGDRGRQQPQHF.

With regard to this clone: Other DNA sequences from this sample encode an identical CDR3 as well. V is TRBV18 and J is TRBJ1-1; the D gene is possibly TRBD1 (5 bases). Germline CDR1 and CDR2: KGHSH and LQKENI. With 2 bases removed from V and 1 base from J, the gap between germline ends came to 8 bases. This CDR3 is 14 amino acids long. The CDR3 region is CASSPGATNTEAFF. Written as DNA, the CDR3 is TGTGCCAGCTCACCAGGGGCCACGAACACTGAAGCTTTCTTT.

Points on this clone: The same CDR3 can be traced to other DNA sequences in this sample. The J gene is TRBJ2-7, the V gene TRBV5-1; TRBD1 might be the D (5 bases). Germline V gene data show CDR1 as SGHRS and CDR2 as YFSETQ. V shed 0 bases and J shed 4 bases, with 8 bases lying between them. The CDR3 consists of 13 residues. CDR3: CASSLATGYEQYF. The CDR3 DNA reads TGCGCCAGCAGCTTGGCAACAGGTTACGAGCAGTACTTC.

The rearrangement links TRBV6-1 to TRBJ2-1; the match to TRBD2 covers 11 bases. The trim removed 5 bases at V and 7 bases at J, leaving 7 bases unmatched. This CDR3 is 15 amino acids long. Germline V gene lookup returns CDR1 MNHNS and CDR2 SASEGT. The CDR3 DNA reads TGTGCCAGCAGTCCTGTAGCGGGAGGGCCGAATGAGCAGTTCTTC. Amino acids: CASSPVAGGPNEQFF.

The CDR3: CASSQGQPGVDTQYF. The CDR3 nucleotides are TGTGCCAGCAGCCAAGGACAACCTGGGGTGGATACGCAGTATTTT. V is TRBV7-9 and J is TRBJ2-3, with D perhaps TRBD1 (5 bases). The CDR3 has 15 amino acids. V was trimmed by 5 bases and J by 6 bases, leaving 18 bases between them. Germline V gene sequence: CDR1 SEHNR, CDR2 FQNEAQ (reference sequence). Combining the CDR3 with reference TRBV7-9 and TRBJ2-3 gives the whole variable domain DTGVSQNPRHKITKRGQNVTFRCDPISEHNRLYWYRQTLGQGPEFLTYFQNEAQLEKSRLLSDRFSAERPKGSFSTLEIQRTEQGDSAMYLCASSQGQPGVDTQYFGPGTRLTVL.

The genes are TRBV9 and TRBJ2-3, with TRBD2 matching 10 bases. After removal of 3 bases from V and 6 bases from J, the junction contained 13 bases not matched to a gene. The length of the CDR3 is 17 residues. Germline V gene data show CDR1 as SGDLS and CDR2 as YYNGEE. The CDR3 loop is CASSGISSGRGPDTQYF. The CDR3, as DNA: TGTGCCAGCAGCGGAATATCTAGCGGGAGAGGTCCGGATACGCAGTATTTT.

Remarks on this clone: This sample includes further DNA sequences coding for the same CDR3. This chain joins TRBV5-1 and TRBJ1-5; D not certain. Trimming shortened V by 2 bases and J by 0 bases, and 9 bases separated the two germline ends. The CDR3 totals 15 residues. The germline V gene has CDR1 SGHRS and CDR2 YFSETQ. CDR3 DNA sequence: TGCGCCAGCAGCTTCCGGGGTGATAGCAATCAGCCCCAGCATTTT. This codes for CASSFRGDSNQPQHF.

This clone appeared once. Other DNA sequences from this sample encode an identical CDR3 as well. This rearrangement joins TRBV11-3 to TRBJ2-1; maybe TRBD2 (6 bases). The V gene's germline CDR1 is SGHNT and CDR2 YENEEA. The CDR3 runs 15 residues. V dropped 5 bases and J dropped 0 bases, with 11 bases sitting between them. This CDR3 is CASSLGGGSYNEQFF. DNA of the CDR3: TGTGCCAGCAGCCTCGGGGGTGGCTCCTACAATGAGCAGTTCTTC.

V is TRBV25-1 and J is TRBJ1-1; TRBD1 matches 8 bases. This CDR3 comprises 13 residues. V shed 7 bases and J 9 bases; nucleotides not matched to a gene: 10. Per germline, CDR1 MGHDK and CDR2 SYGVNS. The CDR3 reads CASTGQGRTKAFF. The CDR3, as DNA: TGTGCCAGCACTGGACAGGGCAGGACCAAAGCTTTCTTT. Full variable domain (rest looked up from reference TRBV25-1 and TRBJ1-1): EADIYQTPRYLVIGTGKKITLECSQTMGHDKMYWYQQDPGMELHLIHYSYGVNSTEKGDLSSESTVSRIRTEHFPLTLESARPSHTSQYLCASTGQGRTKAFFGQGTRLTVV.

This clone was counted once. The CDR3 here is CASSQGLPSYYEQYF. The CDR3 nucleotides are TGTGCCAGCAGCCAGGGTCTACCAAGCTATTACGAGCAGTACTTC. The chain combines TRBV14 with TRBJ2-7; D not resolved. CDR3 length: 15 amino acids. Trimming left V 3 bases short and J 4 bases short, with 16 bases between. Germline lookup yields CDR1 SGHDN and CDR2 FVKESK.

The CDR3 protein is CASSLSAGQETQYF. The CDR3 DNA reads TGTGCCAGCAGTTTATCGGCAGGCCAAGAGACCCAGTACTTC. This chain uses TRBV28 with TRBJ2-5; D uncertain. Germline CDR1 MDHEN, CDR2 SYDVKM. Trimming pared 1 base from V and 1 base from J, leaving 7 bases between. The CDR3 length is 14 residues.

CDR3 sequence (DNA): TGTGCCAGCACTAAGGAGGAGGGGACCGCCGGGGAGCTGTTTTTT. It encodes CASTKEEGTAGELFF. This rearrangement joins TRBV6-1 to TRBJ2-2, with TRBD2 as a possible D gene (6 bases). Germline V gene lookup returns CDR1 MNHNS and CDR2 SASEGT. The germline V and J ends were trimmed by 7 bases and 6 bases, with 18 bases remaining between them. The CDR3 spans 15 residues.

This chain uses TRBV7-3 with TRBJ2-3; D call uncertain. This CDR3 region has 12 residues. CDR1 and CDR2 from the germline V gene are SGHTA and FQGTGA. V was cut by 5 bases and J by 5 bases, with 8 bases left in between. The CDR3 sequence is CASSLDGDTQYF. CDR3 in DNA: TGTGCCAGCAGCCTCGACGGAGATACGCAGTATTTT. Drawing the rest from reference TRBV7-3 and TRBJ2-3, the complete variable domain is GAGVSQTPSNKVTEKGKYVELRCDPISGHTALYWYRQSLGQGPEFLIYFQGTGAADDSGLPNDRFFAVRPEGSVSTLKIQRTERGDSAVYLCASSLDGDTQYFGPGTRLTVL.

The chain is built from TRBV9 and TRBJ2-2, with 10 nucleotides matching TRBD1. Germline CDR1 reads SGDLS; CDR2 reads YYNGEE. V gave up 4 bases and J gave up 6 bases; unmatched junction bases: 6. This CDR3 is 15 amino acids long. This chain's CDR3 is CASSPRQGASGELFF. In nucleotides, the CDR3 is TGTGCCAGCAGCCCCCGACAGGGGGCGTCCGGGGAGCTGTTTTTT.

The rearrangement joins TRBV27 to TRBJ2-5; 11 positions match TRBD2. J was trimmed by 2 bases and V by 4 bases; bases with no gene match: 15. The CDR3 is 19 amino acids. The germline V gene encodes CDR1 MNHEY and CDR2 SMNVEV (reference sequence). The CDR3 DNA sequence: TGTGCCAGCAGTTCCCTGGGACTAGCGGTAAATCCCCCTCAAGAGACCCAGTACTTC. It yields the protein CASSSLGLAVNPPQETQYF.

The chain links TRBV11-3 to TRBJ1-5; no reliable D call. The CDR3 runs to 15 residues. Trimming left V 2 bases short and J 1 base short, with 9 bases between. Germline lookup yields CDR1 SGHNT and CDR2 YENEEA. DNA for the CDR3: TGTGCCAGCAGCTTATCCTTGCCGAGCAATCAGCCCCAGCATTTT. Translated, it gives CASSLSLPSNQPQHF. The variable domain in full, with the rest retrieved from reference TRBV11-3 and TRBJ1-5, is EAGVVQSPRYKIIEKKQPVAFWCNPISGHNTLYWYLQNLGQGPELLIRYENEEAVDDSQLPKDRFSAERLKGVDSTLKIQPAELGDSAVYLCASSLSLPSNQPQHFGDGTRLSIL.

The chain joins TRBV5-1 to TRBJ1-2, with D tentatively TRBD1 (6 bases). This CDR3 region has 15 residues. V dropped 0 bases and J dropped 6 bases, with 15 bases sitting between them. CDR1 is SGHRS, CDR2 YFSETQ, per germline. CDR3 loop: CASSLVEQGLDGYTF. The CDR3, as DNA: TGCGCCAGCAGCTTGGTAGAGCAGGGGTTAGATGGCTACACCTTC. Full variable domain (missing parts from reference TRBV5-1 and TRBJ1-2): KAGVTQTPRYLIKTRGQQVTLSCSPISGHRSVSWYQQTPGQGLQFLFEYFSETQRNKGNFPGRFSGRQFSNSRSEMNVSTLELGDSALYLCASSLVEQGLDGYTFGSGTRLTVV.

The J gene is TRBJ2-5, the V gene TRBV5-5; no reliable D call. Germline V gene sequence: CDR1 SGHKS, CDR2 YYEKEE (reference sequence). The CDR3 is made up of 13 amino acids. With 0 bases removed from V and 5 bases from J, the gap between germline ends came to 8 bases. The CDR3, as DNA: TGTGCCAGCAGCTTGGTAGCTGGGGAGACCCAGTACTTC. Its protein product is CASSLVAGETQYF.

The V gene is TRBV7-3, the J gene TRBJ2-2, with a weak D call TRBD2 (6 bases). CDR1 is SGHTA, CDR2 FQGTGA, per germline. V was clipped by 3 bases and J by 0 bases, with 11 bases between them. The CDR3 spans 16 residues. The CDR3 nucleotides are TGTGCCAGCAGCTTGCGGGGAGCGGCGAACACCGGGGAGCTGTTTTTT. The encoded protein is CASSLRGAANTGELFF.

The CDR3 nucleotides read TGTGCCAGCCGTCATCCGGGACCAGGAGAACTCATTTCTGGGGCCAACGTCCTGACTTTC. Its translation: CASRHPGPGELISGANVLTF. The chain has TRBV6-4 and TRBJ2-6, with D perhaps being TRBD1 or TRBD2 (5 bases each). The CDR3 length is 20 residues. Deletions cut 8 bases from V and 1 base from J, with 27 bases between. Germline assignment: CDR1 MRHNA and CDR2 SNTAGT.

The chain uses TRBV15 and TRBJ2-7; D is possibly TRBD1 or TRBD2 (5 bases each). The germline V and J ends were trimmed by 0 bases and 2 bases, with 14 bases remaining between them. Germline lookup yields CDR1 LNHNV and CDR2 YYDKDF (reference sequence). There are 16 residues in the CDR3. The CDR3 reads CATSRDGGVGTYEQYF. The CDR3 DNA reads TGTGCCACCAGCAGAGATGGGGGAGTAGGTACCTACGAGCAGTACTTC.

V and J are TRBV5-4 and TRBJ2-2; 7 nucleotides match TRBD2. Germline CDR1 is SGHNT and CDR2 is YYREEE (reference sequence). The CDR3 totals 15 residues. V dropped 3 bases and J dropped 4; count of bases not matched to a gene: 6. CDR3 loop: CASSSGRESTGELFF. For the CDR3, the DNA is TGTGCCAGCAGCTCGGGGCGGGAGAGCACCGGGGAGCTGTTTTTT.

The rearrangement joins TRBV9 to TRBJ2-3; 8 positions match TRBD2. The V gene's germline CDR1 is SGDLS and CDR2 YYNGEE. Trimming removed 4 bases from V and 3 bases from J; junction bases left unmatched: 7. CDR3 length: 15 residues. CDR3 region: CASSSGLARTDTQYF. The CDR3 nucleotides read TGTGCCAGCAGCTCTGGACTAGCCCGTACAGATACGCAGTATTTT.